These T cell receptor beta chains were read from a single sample in a study of T cells in Graves' hyperthyroidism and ophthalmopathy. TCRdb called the multiplex PCR reads again in MiXCR, with one record for every CDR3 protein. The sample has about 300,000 distinct CDR3 sequences, around 20% seen once. Sequencing was carried out using blood. Receptors originate from a man aged 50 to 60 with Graves' ophthalmopathy. The CDR3 runs from the conserved cysteine through the conserved F or W. A D gene is named only where the DNA matches it firmly. Clone size is stated in some rows and not others, as once, few, many or a class when expanded.

j_call d_call clone_size v_call cdr3_nt cdr3_aa
TRBJ2-7 NA many TRBV7-2 TGTGCCAGCAGCTTAGCCGCAAAGGGAGCTTACGAGCAGTACTTC CASSLAAKGAYEQYF
TRBJ2-7 TRBD1 few TRBV5-6 TGTGCCAGCAGCCGGGGACAGGGAACATCCTACGAGCAGTACTTC CASSRGQGTSYEQYF
TRBJ1-2 NA NA TRBV9 TGTGCCAGCAGCGTAGAGGACGGAACCTATGGCTACACCTTC CASSVEDGTYGYTF
TRBJ2-5 NA few TRBV6-2/TRBV6-3 TGTGCCAGCTGGGACTTTGATTGGGCCCAGTACTTC CASWDFDWAQYF
TRBJ2-5 TRBD1 few TRBV5-1 TGCGCCAGCAGCTTATCGGGACAGGGTTTTGGCGAGACCCAGTACTTC CASSLSGQGFGETQYF
TRBJ2-1 NA many TRBV24-1 TGTGCCACCAGTGCTAATAGACTTAGTGCGGGAGAGCAGTTCTTC CATSANRLSAGEQFF
TRBJ2-2 NA NA TRBV6-1 TGTGCCAGCAGTGATAGAGGCGCAGCGGGCTCCGGGGAGCTGTTTTTT CASSDRGAAGSGELFF
TRBJ2-1 TRBD2 NA TRBV19 TGTGCCAGTACGGAGCGGGGTTCCTCGCGGGAGCAGTTCTTC CASTERGSSREQFF
TRBJ2-7 NA NA TRBV4-2 TGTGCCAGCAGCCAGGAGGGGAACGAGCAGTACTTC CASSQEGNEQYF
TRBJ2-7 NA many TRBV12-3/TRBV12-4 TGTGCCAGCAGCTTACAGATCTACGAGCAGTACTTC CASSLQIYEQYF
TRBJ2-7 NA NA TRBV7-2 TGTGCCAGCAGCTTAAACTCCTGGGGCTACGAGCAGTACTTC CASSLNSWGYEQYF
TRBJ2-7 NA many TRBV28 TGTGCCAGCAGTTTGGCCCCGAGCGAGCAGTACTTC CASSLAPSEQYF
TRBJ2-1 TRBD2 few TRBV6-1 TGTGCCAGCAGTGAATCGAGCGGGAGGGCCCATGAGCAGTTCTTC CASSESSGRAHEQFF
TRBJ2-7 TRBD1 many TRBV20-1 TGCAGTGCCGGGACAGGGGGCCCCTACGAGCAGTACTTC CSAGTGGPYEQYF
TRBJ1-2 NA many TRBV30 TGTGCCTGGAGCTCCGGATCTCCTGGCTACACCTTC CAWSSGSPGYTF
TRBJ2-4 NA many TRBV28 TGTGCCAGCAGTTTAGGGGGGACCAACATTCAGTACTTC CASSLGGTNIQYF